The 13 T cell receptor beta chains reported below all come from one sample, sequenced in a study of blood T cell repertoires in COVID-19. Some clones are missing from TCRdb's copy, which holds only in-frame ones; the method was immunoSEQ multiplex PCR. The sample includes approximately 170,000 clones, over 75% of them seen just once. Sequencing was done on a sample of peripheral blood. The receptors shown here come from a woman between 50 and 59 years old with acute or convalescent COVID-19.

The chain has TRBV5-5 and TRBJ1-5, with D unclear. CDR1 and CDR2 from the germline V gene are SGHKS and YYEKEE (reference sequence). The CDR3 length is 16 residues. V shed 4 bases and J shed 0 bases, with 14 bases lying between them. The CDR3 DNA sequence: TGTGCCAGCAGCACCTACCTTCTAGGTAGCAATCAGCCCCAGCATTTT. Amino acid sequence: CASSTYLLGSNQPQHF.

The chain couples TRBV6-5 to TRBJ1-4, with D hard to call. V dropped 0 bases and J dropped 4 bases, with 12 bases sitting between them. This CDR3 is built from 16 residues. Germline values: CDR1 MNHEY, CDR2 SVGAGI. In DNA form, the CDR3 reads TGTGCCAGCAGTTACTCTTTTACCGGGTTTAATGAAAAACTGTTTTTT. This encodes CASSYSFTGFNEKLFF.

This clone was seen more than once but under ten times. Mismatch with germline at one junction end may stem from a read error. The genes are TRBV3-1 (or the pseudogene TRBV3-2) and TRBJ1-5; TRBD1 aligns across 7 bases. This CDR3 has 14 amino acids. Germline lookup yields CDR1 LGHDT and CDR2 YNNKEL (reference sequence). This CDR3 is CASSPKVTGTAPAF. CDR3 DNA sequence: TGTGCCAGCAGCCCCAAAGTGACAGGGACAGCCCCAGCATTT.

In its sample, this clone was seen a few times. This rearrangement joins TRBV11-2 to TRBJ1-6; D is undetermined. Between the trimmed V and J ends, which lost 7 bases and 5 bases, there was a span of 18 bases. Germline CDR1 reads SGHAT; CDR2 reads FQNNGV. The CDR3 sequence is 16 residues long. The CDR3, as DNA: TGTGCCAGCACCCAACGGCGGGGAGCGGATAATTCACCCCTCCACTTT. It is translated as CASTQRRGADNSPLHF.

The CDR3 sequence is CASTFNRGDYGYTF. CDR3 in DNA: TGCGCCAGCACCTTTAACAGGGGGGACTATGGCTACACCTTC. The V gene is TRBV5-1, the J gene TRBJ1-2; 8 bases fit TRBD1. This CDR3 has 14 amino acids. Germline V gene data show CDR1 as SGHRS and CDR2 as YFSETQ. The ends lost 6 bases at V and 3 bases at J; junction bases unmatched: 7.

The chain is built from TRBV2 and TRBJ2-7, with D possibly TRBD2 on 6 matching bases. Germline V CDR1 and CDR2: SNHLY, FYNNEI. V gave up 10 bases and J gave up 0 bases, with 13 bases separating them. This CDR3 is built from 13 residues. The CDR3 DNA sequence: TGTGCCACCCAGGGAGGATACTCCTACGAGCAGTACTTC. Its protein product is CATQGGYSYEQYF.

The gene calls are TRBV11-2 and TRBJ2-5; a possible D gene is TRBD2 (6 bases). V shed 2 bases and J shed 5 bases, with 12 bases lying between them. CDR1 is SGHAT, CDR2 FQNNGV, per germline. The CDR3 is made up of 14 amino acids. CDR3: CASSLSWREETQYF. In DNA, the CDR3 is TGTGCCAGCAGCTTAAGTTGGAGGGAGGAGACCCAGTACTTC.

This rearrangement joins TRBV5-4 to TRBJ1-2; no definite D call. The germline gives CDR1 SGHNT, CDR2 YYREEE (reference sequence). The CDR3 sequence is 14 residues long. Trimming took 2 bases from V and 4 from J, leaving 12 bases between them. The CDR3 loop is CASSFSPTGYGYTF. CDR3 DNA sequence: TGTGCCAGCAGCTTCAGCCCCACGGGCTATGGCTACACCTTC.

The V gene is TRBV5-6, the J gene TRBJ1-3; D gene ambiguous. V was cut by 0 bases and J by 2 bases, with 6 bases left in between. CDR1 SGHDT and CDR2 YYEEEE come from the germline V gene. There are 14 residues in the CDR3. CDR3 protein: CASSLGGTGNTIYF. CDR3 bases: TGTGCCAGCAGCTTGGGAGGGACTGGAAACACCATATATTTT.

The V call is TRBV30, the J call TRBJ2-7; 9 positions agree with TRBD1. The CDR3 consists of 14 residues. V shed 2 bases, J shed 5 bases, and the junction held 7 bases outside the gene matches. The germline V gene encodes CDR1 GTSNPN and CDR2 SVGIG (reference sequence). The CDR3 nucleotides read TGTGCCTGGAGTCCCACGACAGGGGGTAACGAGCAGTACTTC. This translates into CAWSPTTGGNEQYF.

This CDR3 is CASVAGTGGAGTNTEAFF. The DNA for the CDR3 is TGTGCCAGCGTAGCCGGGACAGGGGGCGCAGGGACGAACACTGAAGCTTTCTTT. The gene calls are TRBV25-1 and TRBJ1-1; 12 nucleotides match TRBD1. The CDR3 consists of 18 residues. In germline, CDR1 is MGHDK, CDR2 SYGVNS. The V gene end was trimmed by 8 bases and the J gene end by 1 base; junction bases not matched to a gene: 14.

CDR3: CSASRGGRDYGYTF. Here the CDR3 DNA reads TGCAGTGCTAGTAGGGGGGGACGCGACTATGGCTACACCTTC. The V and J genes are TRBV20-1 and TRBJ1-2; possible D gene TRBD1, 6 bases. V dropped 3 bases and J dropped 3 bases, with 14 bases sitting between them. The CDR3 has 14 amino acids. Per the germline V gene, CDR1 is DFQATT and CDR2 is SNEGSKA (reference sequence).

V usage is TRBV5-1 and J usage is TRBJ1-1; TRBD1 is a possible D gene (5 bases). Germline V gives CDR1 SGHRS, CDR2 YFSETQ. The V end was cut by 7 bases, the J end by 1 base, with 17 bases between. The CDR3 sequence is 15 residues long. The CDR3 loop is CASSLGATRNTEAFF. CDR3 DNA sequence: TGCGCCAGCTCCCTTGGGGCGACGCGGAACACTGAAGCTTTCTTT.